The T cell receptor (beta chain) described here comes from a study of OX40 agonist ivuxolimab in advanced cancers. Systemic immunosuppression or a history of autoimmune disease excluded patients. Measured with immunoSEQ multiplex PCR; TCRdb has only the in-frame clones, and not every one. Altogether 28,000 or so clones are present, 85% to 90% being singletons, with the ten largest covering around 21%. This CDR3 has 15 amino acids. Germline CDR1 is MNHEY and CDR2 is SVGAGI. V was cut by 2 bases and J by 4 bases, with 15 bases left in between. This specimen was CD4+ or CD8+ T cells sorted from blood, taken in a trial of the OX40 agonist ivuxolimab. V gene TRBV6-5 combines with J gene TRBJ2-7, with D possibly TRBD1 on 6 matching bases. The origin of this receptor is an adult with an advanced solid tumor such as melanoma, head and neck, liver or kidney cancer. CDR3 bases: TGTGCCAGCAGTTACGGGGGCACCCGGGAATACGAGCAGTACTTC. Its translation is CASSYGGTREYEQYF.